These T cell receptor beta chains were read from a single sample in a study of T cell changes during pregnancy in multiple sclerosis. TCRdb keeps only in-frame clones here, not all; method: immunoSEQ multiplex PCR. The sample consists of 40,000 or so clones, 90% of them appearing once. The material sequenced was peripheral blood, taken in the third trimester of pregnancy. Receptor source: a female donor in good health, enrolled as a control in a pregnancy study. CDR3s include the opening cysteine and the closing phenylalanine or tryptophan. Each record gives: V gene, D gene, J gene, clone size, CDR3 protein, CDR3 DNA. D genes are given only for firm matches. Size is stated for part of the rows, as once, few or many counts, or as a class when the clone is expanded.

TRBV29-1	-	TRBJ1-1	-	CSAEDGNTEAFF	TGCAGCGCCGAAGACGGGAACACTGAAGCTTTCTTT
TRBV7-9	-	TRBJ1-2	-	CASSHKSPAYGYTF	TGTGCCAGCAGCCATAAAAGCCCTGCTTATGGCTACACCTTC
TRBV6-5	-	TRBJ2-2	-	CASALGEATGELFF	TGTGCCAGCGCACTCGGTGAGGCCACCGGGGAGCTGTTTTTT
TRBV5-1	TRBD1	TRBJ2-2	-	CASSAGQGNGELFF	TGCGCCAGCAGCGCGGGACAGGGCAACGGGGAGCTGTTTTTT
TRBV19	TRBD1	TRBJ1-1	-	CASSYRGPGTGIGTEAFF	TGTGCCAGTAGTTACCGGGGTCCCGGGACAGGGATTGGCACTGAAGCTTTCTTT
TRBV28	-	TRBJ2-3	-	CASSLGPDTQYF	TGTGCCAGCAGTTTAGGGCCAGATACGCAGTATTTT
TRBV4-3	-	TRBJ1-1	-	CASSQEGGTTEAFF	TGCGCCAGCAGCCAAGAGGGGGGTACCACTGAAGCTTTCTTT
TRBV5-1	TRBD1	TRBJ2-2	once	CASSRGTELTGELFF	TGCGCCAGCAGCCGTGGGACAGAACTCACCGGGGAGCTGTTTTTT
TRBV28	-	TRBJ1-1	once	CASSLGGVNTEAFF	TGTGCCAGCAGTTTAGGGGGGGTGAACACTGAAGCTTTCTTT
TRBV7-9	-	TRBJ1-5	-	CASSHAGQGGQPQHF	TGTGCCAGCAGCCATGCGGGGCAGGGCGGCCAGCCCCAGCATTTT
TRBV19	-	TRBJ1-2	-	CASSTTGTNYGYTF	TGTGCCAGTAGTACGACAGGAACCAACTATGGCTACACCTTC
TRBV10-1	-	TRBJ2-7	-	CASSEASKLGEQYF	TGCGCCAGCAGTGAGGCCTCAAAACTAGGGGAGCAGTACTTC
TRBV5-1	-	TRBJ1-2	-	CASSGEGRNYGYTF	TGCGCCAGCAGCGGGGAGGGGCGTAACTATGGCTACACCTTC
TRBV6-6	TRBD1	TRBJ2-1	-	CASTDRTGWGIEQFF	TGTGCCAGCACTGACCGGACAGGGTGGGGCATTGAGCAGTTCTTC
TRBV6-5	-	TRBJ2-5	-	CASQRGSIVETQYF	TGTGCCAGCCAACGAGGAAGTATCGTGGAGACCCAGTACTTC
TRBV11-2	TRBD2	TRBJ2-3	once	CASSRTSGRTDTQYF	TGTGCCAGCAGCCGGACTAGCGGGAGAACAGATACGCAGTATTTT
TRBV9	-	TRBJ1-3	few	CASSSDSSGNTIYF	TGTGCCAGCAGCTCAGACAGCTCTGGAAACACCATATATTTT
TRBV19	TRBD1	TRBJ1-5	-	CASSRDRGNQPQHF	TGTGCCAGTAGCCGGGACAGGGGTAATCAGCCCCAGCATTTT
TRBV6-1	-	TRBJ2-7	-	CASSEAPLPYEQYF	TGTGCCAGCAGTGAAGCCCCCCTACCATACGAGCAGTACTTC
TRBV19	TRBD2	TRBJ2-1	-	CASSITGGSNEQFF	TGTGCCAGTAGTATTACGGGAGGGTCCAATGAGCAGTTCTTC
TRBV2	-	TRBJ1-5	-	CASSEERNQPQHF	TGTGCCAGCAGTGAAGAGCGGAATCAGCCCCAGCATTTT
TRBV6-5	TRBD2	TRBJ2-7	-	CASSYGAGGLSYEQYF	TGTGCCAGCAGTTACGGAGCGGGGGGATTGTCCTACGAGCAGTACTTC
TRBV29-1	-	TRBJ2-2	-	CSVDPTASGELFF	TGCAGCGTTGACCCGACAGCCTCCGGGGAGCTGTTTTTT
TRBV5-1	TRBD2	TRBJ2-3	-	CASSLSSGTSGTDTQYF	TGCGCCAGCAGCTTGAGCTCCGGGACTAGCGGCACAGATACGCAGTATTTT
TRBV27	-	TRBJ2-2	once	CASSHYGGPVAGELFF	TGTGCCAGCAGCCACTACGGCGGGCCAGTGGCCGGGGAGCTGTTTTTT